This entry describes one TCR beta chain. Its antigen remains unidentified. No base-level quality is on record; no much larger clone is a single base apart. Libraries were made using the immunoSEQ multiplex PCR assay. This is the immuneACCESS table as TCRdb keeps it, with only in-frame sequences that have V and J called. A part of the clones is gone; compared with another copy, unresolved V genes explain less than half, and the rest is unexplained. The sample contains about 44,000 clones, about 93% of them found a single time. The top ten clonotypes cover 0.65% to 0.9% of the sample. Trimming at the junction amounts to 2 bases on V and 0 bases on J, and the germline ends lie 8 bases apart. The germline V gene supplies CDR1 KGHSH and CDR2 LQKENI. Spanning cysteine to phenylalanine, the CDR3 consists of 15 amino acids. CDR3 DNA only is kept here, 45 bases in frame from base 1. This specimen comes from a study of T cell changes during pregnancy in multiple sclerosis (dated by TCRdb to the late 2010s). For context, the study as a whole: The study examined how the T cell repertoire changed over the course of pregnancy in women with multiple sclerosis.

This clonotype was sampled from a female donor with multiple sclerosis, enrolled in a pregnancy study. The sample in question was CD4+ T cells from peripheral blood mononuclear cells, obtained before pregnancy. The chain was built from TRBV18 and TRBJ1-5; no confident D gene assignment can be made. Here the CDR3 is given as CASSPSGVSNQPQHF. The DNA sequence is as follows: TGTGCCAGCTCACCATCCGGGGTTAGCAATCAGCCCCAGCATTTT.